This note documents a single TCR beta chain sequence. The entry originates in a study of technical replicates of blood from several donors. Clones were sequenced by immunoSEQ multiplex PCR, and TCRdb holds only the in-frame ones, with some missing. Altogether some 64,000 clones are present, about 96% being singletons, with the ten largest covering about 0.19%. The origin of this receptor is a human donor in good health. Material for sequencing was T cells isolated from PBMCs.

The CDR3 coding sequence is TGTGCCAGCAGTGACTGGGGCCGCACAGATACGCAGTATTTT. Amino acids: CASSDWGRTDTQYF. The chain combines TRBV28 with TRBJ2-3, with a possible D match to TRBD1 (5 bases). CDR1 MDHEN and CDR2 SYDVKM come from the germline V gene. Trimming pared 5 bases from V and 1 base from J, leaving 10 bases between. The CDR3 covers 14 residues. Full variable domain (outside the CDR3, taken from reference TRBV28 and TRBJ2-3): DVKVTQSSRYLVKRTGEKVFLECVQDMDHENMFWYRQDPGLGLRLIYFSYDVKMKEKGDIPEGYSVSREKKERFSLILESASTNQTSMYLCASSDWGRTDTQYFGPGTRLTVL.